The clone carrying this T cell receptor (beta chain) was seen more than once but under ten times. A second PCR of 7 to 11 cycles used a sample-barcoded 5' primer and a J-beta primer mix. Each TCR beta cDNA got a 12-nucleotide random molecular identifier. TCRdb re-called the 5' RACE reads through MiXCR, storing one row per CDR3 protein. The profile shows about 760,000 distinct CDR3 sequences, approximately 25% of them singletons. The data stem from a study of blood T cells in healthy people across ages. The same specimen was also included in a second study, on T cells of mothers and their children. That work states: Unrelated mother-child pairs always had slightly, but never significantly, lower normalized overlap than related pairs.

The sequencing sample was made of blood. This receptor was taken from a boy aged 5 to 17 in good health.

For the CDR3, the DNA is TGTGCCAGCAGCTTAGGTCCCCAGCGGGGAAGGGATACGCAGTATTTT. Protein sequence: CASSLGPQRGRDTQYF. The J gene is TRBJ2-3, the V gene TRBV7-2; 7 bases line up with TRBD2. The germline V gene encodes CDR1 SGHTA and CDR2 FQGNSA. The trim removed 1 base at V and 6 bases at J, leaving 10 bases unmatched. The CDR3 loop spans 16 amino acids.